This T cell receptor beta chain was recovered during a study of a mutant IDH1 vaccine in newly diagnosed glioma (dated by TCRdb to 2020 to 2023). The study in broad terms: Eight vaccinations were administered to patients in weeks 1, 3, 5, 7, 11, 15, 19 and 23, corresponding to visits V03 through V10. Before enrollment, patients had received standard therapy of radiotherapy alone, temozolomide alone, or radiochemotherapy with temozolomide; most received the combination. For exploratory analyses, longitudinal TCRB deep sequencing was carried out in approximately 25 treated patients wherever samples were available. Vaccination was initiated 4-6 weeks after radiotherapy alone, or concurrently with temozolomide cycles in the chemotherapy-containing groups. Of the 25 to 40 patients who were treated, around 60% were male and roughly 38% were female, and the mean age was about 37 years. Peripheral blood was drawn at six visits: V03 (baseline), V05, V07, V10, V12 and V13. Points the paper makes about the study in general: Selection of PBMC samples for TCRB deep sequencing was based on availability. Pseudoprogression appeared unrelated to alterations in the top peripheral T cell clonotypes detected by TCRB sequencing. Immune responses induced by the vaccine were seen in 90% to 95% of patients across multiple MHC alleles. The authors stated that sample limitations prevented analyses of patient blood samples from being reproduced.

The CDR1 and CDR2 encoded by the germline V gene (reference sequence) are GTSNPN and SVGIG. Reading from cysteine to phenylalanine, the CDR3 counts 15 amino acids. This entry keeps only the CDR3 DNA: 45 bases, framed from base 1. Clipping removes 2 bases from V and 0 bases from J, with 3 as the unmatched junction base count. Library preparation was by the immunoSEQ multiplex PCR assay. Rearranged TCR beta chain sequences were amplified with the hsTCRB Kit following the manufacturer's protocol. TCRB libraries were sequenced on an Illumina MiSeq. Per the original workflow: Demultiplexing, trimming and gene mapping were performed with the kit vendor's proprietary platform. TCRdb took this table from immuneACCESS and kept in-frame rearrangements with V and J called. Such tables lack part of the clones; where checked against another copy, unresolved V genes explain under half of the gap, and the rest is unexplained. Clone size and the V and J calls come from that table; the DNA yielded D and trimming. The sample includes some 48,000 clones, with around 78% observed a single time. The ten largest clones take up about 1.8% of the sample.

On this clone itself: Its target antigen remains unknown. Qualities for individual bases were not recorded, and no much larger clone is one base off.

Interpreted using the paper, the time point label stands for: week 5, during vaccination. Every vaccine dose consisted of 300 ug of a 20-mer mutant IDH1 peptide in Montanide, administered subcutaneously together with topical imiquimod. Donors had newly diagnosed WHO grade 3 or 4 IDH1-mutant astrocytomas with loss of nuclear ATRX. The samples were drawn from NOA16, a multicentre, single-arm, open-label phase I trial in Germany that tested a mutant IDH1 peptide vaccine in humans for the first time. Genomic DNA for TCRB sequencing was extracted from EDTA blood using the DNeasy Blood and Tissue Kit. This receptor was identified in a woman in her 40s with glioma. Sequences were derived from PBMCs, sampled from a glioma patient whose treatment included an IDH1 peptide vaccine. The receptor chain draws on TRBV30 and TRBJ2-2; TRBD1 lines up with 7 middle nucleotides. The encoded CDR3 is CAWSTGTANTGELFF. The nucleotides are TGTGCCTGGAGTACGGGGACAGCGAACACCGGGGAGCTGTTTTTT.